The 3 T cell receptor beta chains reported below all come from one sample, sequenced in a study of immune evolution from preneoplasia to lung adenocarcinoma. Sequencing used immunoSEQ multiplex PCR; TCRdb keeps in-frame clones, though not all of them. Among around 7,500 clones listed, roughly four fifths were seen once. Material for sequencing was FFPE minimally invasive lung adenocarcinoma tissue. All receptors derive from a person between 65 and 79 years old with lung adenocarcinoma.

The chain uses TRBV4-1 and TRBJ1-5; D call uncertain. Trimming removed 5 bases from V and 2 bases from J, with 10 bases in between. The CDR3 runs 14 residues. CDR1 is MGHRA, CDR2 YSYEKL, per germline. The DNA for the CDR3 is TGCGCCAGCAGCTCGATACTCGGCAATCAGCCCCAGCATTTT. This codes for CASSSILGNQPQHF.

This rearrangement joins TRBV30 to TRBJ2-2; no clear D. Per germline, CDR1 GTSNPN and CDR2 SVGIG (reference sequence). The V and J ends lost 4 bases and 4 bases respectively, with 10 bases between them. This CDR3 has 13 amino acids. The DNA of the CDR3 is TGTGCCTGGATGAAGGAGAGCACCGGGGAGCTGTTTTTT. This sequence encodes CAWMKESTGELFF.

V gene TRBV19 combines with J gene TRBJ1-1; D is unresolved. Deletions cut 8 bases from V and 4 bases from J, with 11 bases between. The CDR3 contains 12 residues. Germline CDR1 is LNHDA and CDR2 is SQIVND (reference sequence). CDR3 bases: TGTGCCAGTCAATCAGACTTCACTGAAGCTTTCTTT. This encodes CASQSDFTEAFF.